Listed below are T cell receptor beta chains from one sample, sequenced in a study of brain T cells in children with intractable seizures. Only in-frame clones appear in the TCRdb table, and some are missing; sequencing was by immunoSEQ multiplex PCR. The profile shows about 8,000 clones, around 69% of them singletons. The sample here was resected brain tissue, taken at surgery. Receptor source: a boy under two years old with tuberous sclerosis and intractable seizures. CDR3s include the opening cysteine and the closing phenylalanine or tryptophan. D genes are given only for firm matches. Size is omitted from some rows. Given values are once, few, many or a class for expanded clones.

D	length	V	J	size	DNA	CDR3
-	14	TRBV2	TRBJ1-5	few	TGTGCCACCGCCGCAGGGGCCGGCAATCAGCCCCAGCATTTT	CATAAGAGNQPQHF
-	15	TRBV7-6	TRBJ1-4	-	TGTGCCAGCAGCTTAGCGTTAGAGGGTAATGAAAAACTGTTTTTT	CASSLALEGNEKLFF
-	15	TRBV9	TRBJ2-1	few	TGTGCCAGCAGCGTTTCGGGTTACCACTACAATGAGCAGTTCTTC	CASSVSGYHYNEQFF
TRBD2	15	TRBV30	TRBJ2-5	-	TGTGCCTGGAGCGGACTAGCGGGGGGAGGAGAGACCCAGTACTTC	CAWSGLAGGGETQYF
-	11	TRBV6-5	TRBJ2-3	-	TGTGCCCTAGGAGGGTTCGATACGCAGTATTTT	CALGGFDTQYF
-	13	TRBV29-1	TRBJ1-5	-	TGCAGCGTTGGAAGTGGGCGCAATCAGCCCCAGCATTTT	CSVGSGRNQPQHF
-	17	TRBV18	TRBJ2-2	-	TGTGCCAGCTCACCCGTACAGTTTTCAGTTGTCACCGGGGAGCTGTTTTTT	CASSPVQFSVVTGELFF
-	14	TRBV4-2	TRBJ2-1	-	TGTGCCAGCAGCCAAGAGGGGGGGCACAATGAGCAGTTCTTC	CASSQEGGHNEQFF
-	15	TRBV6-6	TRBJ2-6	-	TGTGCCATCCTCATCATCGGGGCTGGGGCCAACGTCCTGACTTTC	CAILIIGAGANVLTF
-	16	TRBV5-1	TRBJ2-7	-	TGCGCCAGCAGCTTGGAGGTTCGGGATCCTGGTTACGAGCAGTACTTC	CASSLEVRDPGYEQYF
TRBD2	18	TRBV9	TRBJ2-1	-	TGTGCCAGCAGCCCCCGACGGAGCGGGAGGCCCTCCTACAATGAGCAGTTCTTC	CASSPRRSGRPSYNEQFF
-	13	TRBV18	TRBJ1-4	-	TGTGCCAGCTCGGTCGTCTTTAATGAAAAACTGTTTTTT	CASSVVFNEKLFF
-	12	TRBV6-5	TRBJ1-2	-	TGTGCCAGCGGTAGGCAGAGTTATGGCTACACCTTC	CASGRQSYGYTF
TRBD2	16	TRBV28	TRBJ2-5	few	TGTGCCAGCAGGCCCTTAAATGGCGGGGGGGCCGAGACCCAGTACTTC	CASRPLNGGGAETQYF
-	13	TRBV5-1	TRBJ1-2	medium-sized	TGCGCCAGCAGCTTGGCCAGCCGCTATGGCTACACCTTC	CASSLASRYGYTF
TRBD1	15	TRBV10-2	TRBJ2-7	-	TGCGCCAGCAGTGATTGGTGGACAGGGTCCTACGAGCAGTACTTC	CASSDWWTGSYEQYF
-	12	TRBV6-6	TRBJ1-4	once	TGTGCCAGCAGTTACGTAGGGGAAAAACTGTTTTTT	CASSYVGEKLFF
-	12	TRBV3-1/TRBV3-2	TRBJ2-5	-	TGTGCCAGCAGCCAAGAACCGGAGACCCAGTACTTC	CASSQEPETQYF
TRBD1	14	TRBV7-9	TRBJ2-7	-	TGTGCCAGCAGTCCGGGACAGGGTCCCTACGAGCAGTACTTC	CASSPGQGPYEQYF
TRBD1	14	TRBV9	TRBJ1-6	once	TGTGCCAGCAGTAGACAGGGTGGCAATTCACCCCTCCACTTT	CASSRQGGNSPLHF
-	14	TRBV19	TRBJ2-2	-	TGTGCCAGTAGTATTAATCCGGGAACCGGGGAGCTGTTTTTT	CASSINPGTGELFF